Below, one T cell receptor beta chain is given with its context. Sequenced by immunoSEQ multiplex PCR; TCRdb stores in-frame clones only, minus some. The table includes over 200,000 clones, almost 85% detected once. The sample is drawn from a study of blood T cell repertoires in COVID-19. V gave up 0 bases and J gave up 2 bases, with 10 bases separating them. The CDR3 totals 15 residues. CDR1 is LGHNA, CDR2 YSLEER, per germline. The rearrangement links TRBV4-3 to TRBJ1-1; D is undetermined. What was sequenced was PBMCs or T cells enriched from blood (not recorded which). The receptor comes from a man aged 40-49 years who had recovered from COVID-19. The CDR3 region is CASSQDTESNTEAFF. For the CDR3, the DNA is TGCGCCAGCAGCCAAGATACAGAATCTAACACTGAAGCTTTCTTT.